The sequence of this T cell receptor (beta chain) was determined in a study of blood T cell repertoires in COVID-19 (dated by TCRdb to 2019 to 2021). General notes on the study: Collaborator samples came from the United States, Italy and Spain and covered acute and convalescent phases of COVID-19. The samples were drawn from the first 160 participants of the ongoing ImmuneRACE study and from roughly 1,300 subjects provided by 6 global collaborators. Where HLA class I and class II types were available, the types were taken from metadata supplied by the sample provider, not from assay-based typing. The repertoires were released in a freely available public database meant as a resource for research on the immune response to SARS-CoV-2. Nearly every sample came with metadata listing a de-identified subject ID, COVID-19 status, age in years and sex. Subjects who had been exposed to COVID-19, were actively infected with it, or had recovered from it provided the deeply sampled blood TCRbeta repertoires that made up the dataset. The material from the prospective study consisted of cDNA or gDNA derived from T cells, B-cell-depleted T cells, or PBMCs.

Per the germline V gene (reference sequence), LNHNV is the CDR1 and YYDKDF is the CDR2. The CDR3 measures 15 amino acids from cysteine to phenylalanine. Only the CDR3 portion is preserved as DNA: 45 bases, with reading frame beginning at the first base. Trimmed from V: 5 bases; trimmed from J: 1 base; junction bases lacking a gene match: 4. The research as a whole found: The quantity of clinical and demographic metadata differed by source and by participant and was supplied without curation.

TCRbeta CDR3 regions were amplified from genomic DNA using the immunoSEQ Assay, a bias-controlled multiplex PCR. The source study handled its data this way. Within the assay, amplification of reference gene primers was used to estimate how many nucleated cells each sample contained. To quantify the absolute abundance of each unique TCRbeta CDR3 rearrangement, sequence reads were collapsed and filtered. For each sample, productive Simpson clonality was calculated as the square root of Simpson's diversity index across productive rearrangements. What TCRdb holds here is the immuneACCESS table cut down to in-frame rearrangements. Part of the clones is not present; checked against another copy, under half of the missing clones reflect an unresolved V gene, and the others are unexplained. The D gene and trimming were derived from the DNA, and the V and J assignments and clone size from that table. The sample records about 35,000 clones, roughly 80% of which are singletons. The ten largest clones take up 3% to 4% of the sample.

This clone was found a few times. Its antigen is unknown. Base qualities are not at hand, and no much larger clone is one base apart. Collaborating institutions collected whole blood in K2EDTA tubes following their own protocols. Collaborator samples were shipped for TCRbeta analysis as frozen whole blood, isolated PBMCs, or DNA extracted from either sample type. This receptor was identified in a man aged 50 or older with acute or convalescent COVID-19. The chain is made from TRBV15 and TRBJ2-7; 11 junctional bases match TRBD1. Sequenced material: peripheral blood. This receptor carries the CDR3 CATSVGTGGSYEQYF. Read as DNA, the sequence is TGTGCCACCAGCGTAGGGACAGGGGGTTCCTACGAGCAGTACTTC.